A selection of T cell receptor beta chains follows, all from one sample in a study of early T cells in non-severe SARS-CoV-2 infection. TCRdb recomputed calls from the 5' RACE reads with MiXCR, one row per CDR3 protein. The sample shows fewer than 85,000 distinct CDR3 sequences, about 12% of them seen only once. What was sequenced was whole blood. Receptor source: an adult who was a healthcare worker with PCR-confirmed SARS-CoV-2 infection or an uninfected control (not recorded which). Each CDR3 is given with its conserved first and last residue. D genes are given only for firm matches. Only part of the rows carry a size: once, few, many, or a class if the clone is expanded.

J: TRBJ2-7
size: few
D: TRBD1
V: TRBV5-1
CDR3: CASSLAGTASSEQYF
DNA: TGCGCCAGCAGCTTAGCCGGGACAGCGTCCTCCGAGCAGTACTTC

J: TRBJ2-3
size: few
D: NA
V: TRBV28
CDR3: CASSREGRDTQYF
DNA: TGTGCCAGCAGCCGTGAGGGTCGAGATACGCAGTATTTT

J: TRBJ2-5
size: many
D: NA
V: TRBV11-3
CDR3: CASSRTVQETQYF
DNA: TGTGCCAGCAGCCGGACAGTACAAGAGACCCAGTACTTC

J: TRBJ2-5
size: many
D: TRBD2
V: TRBV7-6
CDR3: CASSKTGGIWETQYF
DNA: TGTGCCAGCAGCAAGACGGGGGGGATCTGGGAGACCCAGTACTTC

J: TRBJ2-1
size: NA
D: NA
V: TRBV7-9
CDR3: CASSFVGFYNEQFF
DNA: TGTGCCAGCAGCTTTGTCGGATTCTACAATGAGCAGTTCTTC

J: TRBJ2-1
size: many
D: TRBD2
V: TRBV6-1
CDR3: CASSPLAGGVNEQFF
DNA: TGTGCCAGCAGTCCTCTAGCGGGAGGGGTTAATGAGCAGTTCTTC

J: TRBJ2-3
size: NA
D: NA
V: TRBV9
CDR3: CASSVGSGLTDTQYF
DNA: TGTGCCAGCAGCGTAGGTTCGGGGTTGACAGATACGCAGTATTTT

J: TRBJ2-1
size: many
D: TRBD1
V: TRBV24-1
CDR3: CATSDFRQGPSYNEQFF
DNA: TGTGCCACCAGTGATTTTAGACAGGGGCCGTCCTACAATGAGCAGTTCTTC

J: TRBJ1-5
size: NA
D: TRBD1
V: TRBV5-1
CDR3: CASSPTGGTNQPQHF
DNA: TGCGCCAGCAGCCCGACAGGGGGTACTAATCAGCCCCAGCATTTT

J: TRBJ2-3
size: few
D: TRBD2
V: TRBV29-1
CDR3: CSVERRGADTQYF
DNA: TGCAGCGTTGAACGGCGGGGGGCCGATACGCAGTATTTT

J: TRBJ1-1
size: few
D: NA
V: TRBV7-9
CDR3: CASSPVADTEAFF
DNA: TGTGCCAGCAGCCCCGTCGCGGACACTGAAGCTTTCTTT

J: TRBJ1-2
size: NA
D: NA
V: TRBV2
CDR3: CASTINYGYTF
DNA: TGTGCCAGCACGATTAACTATGGCTACACCTTC

J: TRBJ1-1
size: NA
D: NA
V: TRBV2
CDR3: CASSAGGNTEAFF
DNA: TGTGCCAGCAGTGCGGGGGGGAACACTGAAGCTTTCTTT

J: TRBJ1-4
size: NA
D: NA
V: TRBV2
CDR3: CASSLVQSTNEKLFF
DNA: TGTGCCAGCAGTTTAGTACAGTCAACTAATGAAAAACTGTTTTTT

J: TRBJ2-6
size: many
D: NA
V: TRBV4-1
CDR3: CASSQASGQPSGANVLTF
DNA: TGCGCCAGCAGCCAAGCCTCCGGACAGCCCTCTGGGGCCAACGTCCTGACTTTC

J: TRBJ1-1
size: NA
D: NA
V: TRBV12-3/TRBV12-4
CDR3: CASSFVGYNTEAFF
DNA: TGTGCCAGCAGTTTTGTGGGATACAACACTGAAGCTTTCTTT

J: TRBJ2-3
size: few
D: TRBD2
V: TRBV5-6
CDR3: CASSPPIRLAKFPDTQYF
DNA: TGTGCCAGCAGCCCCCCGATCCGACTAGCCAAGTTCCCAGATACGCAGTATTTT

J: TRBJ2-2
size: few
D: NA
V: TRBV30
CDR3: CAWTTWTGELFF
DNA: TGTGCCTGGACGACATGGACCGGGGAGCTGTTTTTT

J: TRBJ1-5
size: NA
D: NA
V: TRBV12-3/TRBV12-4
CDR3: CASRATRGQPQHF
DNA: TGTGCCAGCAGAGCTACCAGGGGACAGCCCCAGCATTTT

J: TRBJ1-2
size: many
D: TRBD1
V: TRBV6-6
CDR3: CASRTPTTGYNYGYTF
DNA: TGTGCCAGCAGAACTCCTACGACAGGGTATAACTATGGCTACACCTTC

J: TRBJ2-5
size: NA
D: TRBD2
V: TRBV5-1
CDR3: CASIPTSGVLTETQYF
DNA: TGCGCCAGCATCCCGACTAGCGGGGTTTTGACAGAGACCCAGTACTTC

J: TRBJ2-1
size: many
D: NA
V: TRBV21-1
CDR3: CASSHNEQFF
DNA: TGTGCCAGCTCTCACAATGAGCAGTTCTTC

J: TRBJ1-2
size: few
D: NA
V: TRBV2
CDR3: CASSRERYGYTF
DNA: TGTGCCAGCAGCAGGGAGCGGTATGGCTACACCTTC

J: TRBJ2-5
size: many
D: NA
V: TRBV25-1
CDR3: CASSRYRFVRDCDQETQYF
DNA: TGTGCCAGCAGTCGCTACCGGTTCGTTAGGGACTGCGACCAAGAGACCCAGTACTTC

J: TRBJ2-3
size: NA
D: NA
V: TRBV20-1
CDR3: CSRTSLGSTDTQYF
DNA: TGCAGCAGAACTAGCCTCGGTAGCACAGATACGCAGTATTTT

J: TRBJ1-1
size: many
D: NA
V: TRBV28
CDR3: CASSLLGTEAFF
DNA: TGTGCCAGCAGTTTACTAGGGACTGAAGCTTTCTTT

J: TRBJ1-1
size: few
D: NA
V: TRBV7-9
CDR3: CASSFDKTEAFF
DNA: TGTGCCAGCAGCTTCGATAAGACTGAAGCTTTCTTT

J: TRBJ2-2
size: NA
D: NA
V: TRBV18
CDR3: CASSPFRDGLNTGELFF
DNA: TGTGCCAGCTCACCTTTTCGGGACGGCCTAAACACCGGGGAGCTGTTTTTT

J: TRBJ1-6
size: NA
D: NA
V: TRBV20-1
CDR3: CSARTPEGRSNSPLHF
DNA: TGCAGTGCTAGGACCCCTGAGGGCAGAAGCAATTCACCCCTCCACTTT

J: TRBJ2-2
size: few
D: TRBD1
V: TRBV6-4
CDR3: CASKTGSDTGELFF
DNA: TGTGCCAGCAAGACAGGGTCGGACACCGGGGAGCTGTTTTTT

J: TRBJ2-3
size: few
D: TRBD2
V: TRBV12-3/TRBV12-4
CDR3: CASSPLGAGGRSSTDTQYF
DNA: TGTGCCAGCAGCCCACTAGGAGCGGGGGGGCGTTCTAGCACAGATACGCAGTATTTT

J: TRBJ1-1
size: NA
D: NA
V: TRBV5-1
CDR3: CASRERTGTGHTEAFF
DNA: TGCGCCAGCAGGGAACGGACCGGGACGGGCCACACTGAAGCTTTCTTT

J: TRBJ1-4
size: NA
D: TRBD1
V: TRBV6-5
CDR3: CASTMTGDREKLFF
DNA: TGTGCCAGCACCATGACAGGGGATCGGGAAAAACTGTTTTTT

J: TRBJ2-2
size: NA
D: NA
V: TRBV29-1
CDR3: CSSRDTGELFF
DNA: TGCAGCTCGCGGGACACCGGGGAGCTGTTTTTT

J: TRBJ1-4
size: few
D: TRBD1
V: TRBV6-1
CDR3: CASRERTGDEKLFF
DNA: TGTGCCAGTCGCGAAAGGACAGGGGATGAAAAACTGTTTTTT

J: TRBJ2-2
size: few
D: NA
V: TRBV27
CDR3: CASSTNSHTGELFF
DNA: TGTGCCAGCAGTACCAATTCCCACACCGGGGAGCTGTTTTTT

J: TRBJ2-7
size: NA
D: NA
V: TRBV11-2
CDR3: CASSLRRKSYEQYF
DNA: TGTGCCAGCAGCTTAAGGAGGAAATCCTACGAGCAGTACTTC

J: TRBJ2-7
size: few
D: NA
V: TRBV29-1
CDR3: CSVEEPPVDEQYF
DNA: TGCAGCGTTGAGGAGCCTCCGGTAGACGAGCAGTACTTC

J: TRBJ2-7
size: many
D: NA
V: TRBV28
CDR3: CASSSYIPSGYEQYF
DNA: TGTGCCAGCAGTTCCTACATACCGAGCGGCTACGAGCAGTACTTC

J: TRBJ1-4
size: few
D: NA
V: TRBV30
CDR3: CAWSPRDTLKLFF
DNA: TGTGCCTGGAGTCCCCGGGACACTTTGAAACTGTTTTTT

J: TRBJ2-2
size: few
D: NA
V: TRBV12-5
CDR3: CASGLGRPGELFF
DNA: TGTGCTAGTGGTTTAGGCAGGCCCGGGGAGCTGTTTTTT

J: TRBJ2-1
size: NA
D: NA
V: TRBV18
CDR3: CASSPRQSSYNEQFF
DNA: TGTGCCAGCTCACCGCGACAAAGCTCCTACAATGAGCAGTTCTTC

J: TRBJ2-4
size: few
D: NA
V: TRBV28
CDR3: CASSEAGRLAKNIQYF
DNA: TGTGCCAGCAGCGAGGCCGGCAGGCTAGCCAAAAACATTCAGTACTTC

J: TRBJ2-1
size: NA
D: NA
V: TRBV11-3
CDR3: CASSSGGRSSYNEQFF
DNA: TGTGCCAGCAGCTCCGGGGGCCGAAGCTCCTACAATGAGCAGTTCTTC

J: TRBJ2-1
size: many
D: NA
V: TRBV2
CDR3: CASRYAGVNEQFF
DNA: TGTGCCAGCAGGTACGCCGGGGTAAATGAGCAGTTCTTC

J: TRBJ2-2
size: few
D: NA
V: TRBV20-1
CDR3: CSASDRRNTGELFF
DNA: TGCAGTGCTTCCGACAGGAGGAACACCGGGGAGCTGTTTTTT

J: TRBJ1-1
size: NA
D: TRBD1
V: TRBV7-9
CDR3: CASSSGDREGTEAFF
DNA: TGTGCCAGCAGCTCCGGAGACAGGGAGGGTACTGAAGCTTTCTTT

J: TRBJ2-3
size: few
D: NA
V: TRBV27
CDR3: CASSLAPPGGTQYF
DNA: TGTGCCAGCAGTTTAGCACCCCCAGGTGGTACGCAGTATTTT

J: TRBJ2-3
size: NA
D: NA
V: TRBV5-1
CDR3: CTSSLAAGTDTQYF
DNA: TGCACCAGCAGCTTGGCGGCAGGGACAGATACGCAGTATTTT

J: TRBJ2-1
size: many
D: TRBD1
V: TRBV3-1
CDR3: CASSNPRQGIDRSSYNEQFF
DNA: TGTGCCAGCAGCAATCCGAGACAGGGCATTGATCGAAGCTCCTACAATGAGCAGTTCTTC

J: TRBJ2-5
size: NA
D: TRBD2
V: TRBV11-2
CDR3: CASSRNGLAGVTETQYF
DNA: TGTGCCAGCAGCCGAAACGGACTAGCGGGAGTAACAGAGACCCAGTACTTC

J: TRBJ1-4
size: NA
D: TRBD1
V: TRBV20-1
CDR3: CSARVLGTDNEKLFF
DNA: TGCAGTGCTAGAGTATTAGGGACAGACAATGAAAAACTGTTTTTT